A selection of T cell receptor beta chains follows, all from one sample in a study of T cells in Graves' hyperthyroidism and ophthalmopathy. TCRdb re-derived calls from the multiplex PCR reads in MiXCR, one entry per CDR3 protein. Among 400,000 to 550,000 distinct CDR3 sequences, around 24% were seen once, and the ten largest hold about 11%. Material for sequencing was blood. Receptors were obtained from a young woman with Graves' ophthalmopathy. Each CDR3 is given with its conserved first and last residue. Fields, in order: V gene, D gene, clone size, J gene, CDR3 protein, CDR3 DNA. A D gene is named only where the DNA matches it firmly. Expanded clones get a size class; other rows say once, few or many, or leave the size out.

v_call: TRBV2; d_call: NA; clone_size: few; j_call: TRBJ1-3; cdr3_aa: CASSFGRSGNTIYF; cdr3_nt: TGTGCCAGCAGCTTCGGTCGCTCTGGAAACACCATATATTTT
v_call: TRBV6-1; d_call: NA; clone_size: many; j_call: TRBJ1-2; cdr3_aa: CASTSRGYDGYTF; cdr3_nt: TGTGCCAGCACATCCAGGGGTTACGATGGCTACACCTTC
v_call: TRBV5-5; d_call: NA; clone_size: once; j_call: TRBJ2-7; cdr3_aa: CASSLGTGFGVYEQYF; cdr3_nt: TGTGCCAGCAGCTTGGGGACCGGGTTCGGGGTCTACGAGCAGTACTTC
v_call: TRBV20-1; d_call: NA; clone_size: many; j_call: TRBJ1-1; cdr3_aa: CSARNRALNTEAFF; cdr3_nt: TGCAGTGCTAGAAACAGGGCTCTGAACACTGAAGCTTTCTTT
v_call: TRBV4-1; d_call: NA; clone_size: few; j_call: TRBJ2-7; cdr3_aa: CASSQEHSDYYEQYF; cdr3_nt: TGCGCCAGCAGCCAAGAGCACAGCGACTACTACGAGCAGTACTTC
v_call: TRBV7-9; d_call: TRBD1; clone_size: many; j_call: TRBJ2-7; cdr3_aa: CASSHRTGVLHEQYF; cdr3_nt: TGTGCCAGCAGCCACAGGACAGGGGTTCTCCACGAGCAGTACTTC
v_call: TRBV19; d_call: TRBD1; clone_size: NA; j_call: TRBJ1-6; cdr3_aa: CASRDRKTGANSPLHF; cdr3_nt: TGTGCCAGTAGAGACCGGAAGACAGGGGCGAATTCACCCCTCCACTTT
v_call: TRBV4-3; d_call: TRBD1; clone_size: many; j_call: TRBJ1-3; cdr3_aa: CASSQDRGSSLGNTIYF; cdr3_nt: TGCGCCAGCAGCCAAGACAGGGGGAGTTCCCTTGGAAACACCATATATTTT
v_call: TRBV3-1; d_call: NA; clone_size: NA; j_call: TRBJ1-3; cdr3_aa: CASSRSESGNTIYF; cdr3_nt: TGTGCCAGCAGCCGCTCAGAATCTGGAAACACCATATATTTT
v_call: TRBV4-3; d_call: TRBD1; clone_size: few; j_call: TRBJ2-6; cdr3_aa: CASSHRGSSGANVLTF; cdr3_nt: TGCGCCAGCAGTCACAGGGGGAGCTCTGGGGCCAACGTCCTGACTTTC
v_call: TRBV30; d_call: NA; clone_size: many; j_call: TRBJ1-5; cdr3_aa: CAWSVGSNQPQHF; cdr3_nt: TGTGCCTGGAGTGTTGGTAGCAATCAGCCCCAGCATTTT
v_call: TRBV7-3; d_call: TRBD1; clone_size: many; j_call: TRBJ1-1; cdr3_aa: CASSPQQGGLEAFF; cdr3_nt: TGTGCCAGCAGCCCTCAACAGGGGGGCCTTGAAGCTTTCTTT
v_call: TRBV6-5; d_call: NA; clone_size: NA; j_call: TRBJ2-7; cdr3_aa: CASSYRRGGGGDEQYF; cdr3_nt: TGTGCCAGCAGTTACCGTAGAGGAGGGGGGGGAGACGAGCAGTACTTC
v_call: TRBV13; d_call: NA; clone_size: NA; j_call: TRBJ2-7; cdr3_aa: CASSSRGRNVEQYF; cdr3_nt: TGTGCCAGCAGCTCCAGGGGTCGTAACGTCGAGCAGTACTTC
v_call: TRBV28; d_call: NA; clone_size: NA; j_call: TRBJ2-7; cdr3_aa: CASSLRSGLRPSEQYF; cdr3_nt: TGTGCCAGCAGTTTAAGGTCAGGTCTACGCCCCAGCGAGCAGTACTTC
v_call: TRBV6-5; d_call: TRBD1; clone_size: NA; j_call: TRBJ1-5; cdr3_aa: CASVRTGYQPQHF; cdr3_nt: TGTGCCAGCGTTAGGACAGGGTATCAGCCCCAGCATTTT
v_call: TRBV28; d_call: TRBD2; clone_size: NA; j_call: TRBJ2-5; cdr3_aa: CASSFLGLAQETQYF; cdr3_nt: TGTGCCAGCAGTTTCCTGGGACTAGCCCAAGAGACCCAGTACTTC
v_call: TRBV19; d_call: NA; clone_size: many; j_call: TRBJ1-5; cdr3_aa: CASSMQGLGNQPQHF; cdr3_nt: TGTGCCAGTAGTATGCAGGGGCTCGGCAATCAGCCCCAGCATTTT
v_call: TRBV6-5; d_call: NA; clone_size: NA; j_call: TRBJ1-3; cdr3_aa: CASSYSGTIGNTIYF; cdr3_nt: TGTGCCAGCAGTTACTCCGGGACGATCGGAAACACCATATATTTT
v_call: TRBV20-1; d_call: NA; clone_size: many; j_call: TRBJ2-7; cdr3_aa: CSARPIYEQYF; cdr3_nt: TGCAGTGCAAGACCTATCTACGAGCAGTACTTC
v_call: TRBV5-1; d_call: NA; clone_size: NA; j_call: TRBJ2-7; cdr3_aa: CASSLADNYEQYF; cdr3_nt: TGCGCCAGCAGCTTGGCAGACAACTACGAGCAGTACTTC
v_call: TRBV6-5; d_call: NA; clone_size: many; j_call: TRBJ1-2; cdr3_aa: CASSSKNRDGYTF; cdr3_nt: TGTGCCAGCAGTTCAAAAAACAGGGACGGCTACACCTTC
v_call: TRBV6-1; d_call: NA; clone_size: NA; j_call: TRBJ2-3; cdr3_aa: CASSATRGTKISTDTQYF; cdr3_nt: TGTGCCAGCAGTGCAACGAGGGGGACTAAAATCAGCACAGATACGCAGTATTTT
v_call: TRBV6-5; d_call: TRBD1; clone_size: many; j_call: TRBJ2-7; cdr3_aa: CASSSPGQGGEQYF; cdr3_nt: TGTGCCAGCAGCTCTCCGGGACAGGGCGGAGAGCAGTACTTC
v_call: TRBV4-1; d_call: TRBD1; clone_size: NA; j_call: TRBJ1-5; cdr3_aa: CASSRNPGQPGNQPQHF; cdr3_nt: TGCGCCAGCAGCCGAAACCCGGGACAGCCCGGCAATCAGCCCCAGCATTTT
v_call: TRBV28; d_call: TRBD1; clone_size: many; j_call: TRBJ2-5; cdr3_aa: CASVSGGEETQYF; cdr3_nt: TGTGCCAGCGTGTCAGGGGGCGAAGAGACCCAGTACTTC
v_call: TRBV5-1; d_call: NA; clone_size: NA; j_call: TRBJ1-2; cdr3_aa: CASRTRTGSPYGYTF; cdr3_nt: TGCGCCAGCAGGACACGAACAGGGAGTCCCTATGGCTACACCTTC
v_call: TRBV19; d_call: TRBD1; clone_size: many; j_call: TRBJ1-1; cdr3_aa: CASSRDRVSEAFF; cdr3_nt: TGTGCCAGTAGCCGGGACAGGGTCTCTGAAGCTTTCTTT
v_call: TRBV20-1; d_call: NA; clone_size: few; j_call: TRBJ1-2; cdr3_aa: CSAERPGDRDGYTF; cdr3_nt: TGCAGTGCCGAAAGGCCTGGGGACCGAGATGGCTACACCTTC
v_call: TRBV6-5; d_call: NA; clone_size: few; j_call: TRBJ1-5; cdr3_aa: CASSYPTGKVQPQHF; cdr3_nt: TGTGCCAGCAGTTACCCCACAGGGAAAGTACAGCCCCAGCATTTT
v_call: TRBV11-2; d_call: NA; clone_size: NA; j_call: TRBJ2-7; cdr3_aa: CASSSSRIVGIYEQYF; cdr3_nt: TGTGCCAGCAGCTCGAGTCGGATAGTGGGGATCTACGAGCAGTACTTC
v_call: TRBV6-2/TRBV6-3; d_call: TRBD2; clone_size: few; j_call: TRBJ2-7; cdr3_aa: CASAWTSGSYEQYF; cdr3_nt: TGTGCCAGCGCCTGGACTAGCGGGAGTTACGAGCAGTACTTC
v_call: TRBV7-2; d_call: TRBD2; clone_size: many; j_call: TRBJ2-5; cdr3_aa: CASRPTSGVSSQYF; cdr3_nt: TGTGCCAGCAGACCCACTAGCGGGGTCTCGTCCCAGTACTTC
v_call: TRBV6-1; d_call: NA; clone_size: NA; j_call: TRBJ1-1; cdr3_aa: CASSEALGRDPAFF; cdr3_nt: TGTGCCAGCAGTGAAGCCCTAGGGAGGGACCCAGCTTTCTTT
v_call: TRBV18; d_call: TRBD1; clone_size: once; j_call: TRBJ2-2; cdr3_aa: CASSPDRVALGGELFF; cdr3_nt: TGTGCCAGCTCGCCCGACAGGGTGGCCTTGGGCGGGGAGCTGTTTTTT
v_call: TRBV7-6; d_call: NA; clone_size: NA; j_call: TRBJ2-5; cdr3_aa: CASSPSSPRAETQYF; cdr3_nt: TGTGCCAGCAGCCCAAGTTCACCACGGGCGGAGACCCAGTACTTC
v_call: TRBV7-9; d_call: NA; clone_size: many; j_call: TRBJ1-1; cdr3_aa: CASSLNGEGAFF; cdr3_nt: TGTGCCAGCAGCTTAAACGGCGAGGGAGCTTTCTTT
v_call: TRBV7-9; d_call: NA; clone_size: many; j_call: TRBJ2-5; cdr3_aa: CASSAPRTSRETQYF; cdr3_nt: TGTGCCAGCAGCGCACCGCGGACCAGCCGGGAGACCCAGTACTTC
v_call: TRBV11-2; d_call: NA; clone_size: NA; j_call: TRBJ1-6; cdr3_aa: CASSYNSPLHF; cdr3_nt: TGTGCCAGCAGCTACAATTCACCCCTCCACTTT
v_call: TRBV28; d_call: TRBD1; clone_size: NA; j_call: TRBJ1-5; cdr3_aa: CASSAGGWGNQPQHF; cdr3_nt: TGTGCCAGCAGTGCAGGGGGCTGGGGCAATCAGCCCCAGCATTTT
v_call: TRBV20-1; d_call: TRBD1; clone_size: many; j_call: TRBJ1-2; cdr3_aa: CSAQDRGKKSGYTF; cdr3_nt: TGCAGTGCTCAGGACAGGGGAAAAAAAAGCGGCTACACCTTC
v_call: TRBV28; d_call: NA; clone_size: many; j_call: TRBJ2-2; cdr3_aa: CASSSPTGGNTGELFF; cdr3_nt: TGTGCCAGCAGTTCCCCGACAGGAGGGAACACCGGGGAGCTGTTTTTT